The 24 T cell receptor beta chains below were found in one sample sequenced in a study of blood T cells in healthy people across ages. A sample-barcoded 5' primer and a J-beta primer mix were used in a second PCR of roughly 7 to 12 cycles. TCRdb reanalysed the 5' RACE reads using MiXCR and keeps one entry per CDR3 protein. There are 580,000 or so distinct CDR3 sequences in the sample; 40% to 55% occur only once, and around 23% lies in the top ten. Material for sequencing was blood. These receptors came from an older man in good health.

The chain has TRBV30 and TRBJ2-1; no definite D call. This CDR3 contains 11 residues. V was pared by 0 bases and J by 9 bases, with 6 bases between. CDR1 is GTSNPN and CDR2 is SVGIG in the germline V gene (reference sequence). The CDR3 here is CAWSVVGEQFF. CDR3 coding DNA: TGTGCCTGGAGTGTGGTCGGTGAGCAGTTCTTC.

In nucleotides, the CDR3 is TGCAGTGCTAGGTCGATGGCTAGCGGGGGAGAGACCCAGTACTTC. This gives the protein CSARSMASGGETQYF. The chain recombines TRBV20-1 with TRBJ2-7; 10 bases are shared with TRBD2. The J call may be faulty, since TRBJ2-5 better matches the DNA end. The CDR3 length is 15 residues. The V gene's germline CDR1 is DFQATT and CDR2 SNEGSKA (reference sequence).

About this clonotype itself: One end of the junction varies from germline; a read error may be responsible. The chain is built from TRBV5-1 and TRBJ2-3; 8 bases match TRBD2. From germline, CDR1 is SGHRS and CDR2 YFSETQ. The CDR3 is 17 amino acids. The CDR3 region has the DNA TGCGCCAGCAGCTTGGAGGATTGGCTAGCGGGCACAGATGCGCAGTATTTT. It yields the protein CASSLEDWLAGTDAQYF.

At least ten counts were recorded for this clonotype. The chain uses TRBV5-5 and TRBJ1-5; TRBD1 matches 8 bases. Germline-derived CDR1 and CDR2 are SGHKS and YYEKEE (reference sequence). The CDR3 is 14 residues long. Trimming removed 3 bases from V and 5 bases from J; junction bases left unmatched: 4. In nucleotides, the CDR3 is TGTGCCAGCAGCTCGACAGGGGTATATCAGCCCCAGCATTTT. Translated: CASSSTGVYQPQHF.

Of note for this clonotype: An end of the junction does not agree with germline; a read error may underlie this. The J gene is TRBJ2-3, the V gene TRBV6-5; D is possibly TRBD2 (7 bases). Germline V gives CDR1 MNHEY, CDR2 SVGAGI. The CDR3 runs 16 residues. The CDR3 DNA sequence: TGTGCCATCAGTTCCCTCGGCGGGGGCCCCACAAATACGCAGTATTTT. Protein sequence: CAISSLGGGPTNTQYF.

This clonotype was counted only a few times. A much larger clone sits a single nucleotide away, making a read error possible. The chain links TRBV6-5 to TRBJ2-1, with D perhaps given as TRBD1 or TRBD2 (5 bases each). CDR1 MNHEY and CDR2 SVGAGI come from the germline V gene. V dropped 4 bases and J dropped 12 bases, with 19 bases sitting between them. The CDR3 totals 14 residues. CDR3 in amino acids: CASSFHQPGRVQFF. Written as DNA, the CDR3 is TGTGCCAGCAGTTTCCACCAACCGGGACGGGTGCAGTTCTTC.

The chain recombines TRBV7-3 with TRBJ2-3; TRBD1 might be the D (6 bases). CDR3 length: 14 residues. V was cut by 5 bases and J by 10 bases, with 19 bases left in between. Per germline, CDR1 SGHTA and CDR2 FQGTGA. CDR3 protein: CASSAGSGRGSQYF. DNA of the CDR3: TGTGCCAGCAGCGCCGGGTCGGGTAGGGGGTCGCAGTATTTT.

V usage is TRBV10-3 and J usage is TRBJ2-4; D is perhaps TRBD1 or TRBD2 (5 bases each). CDR1 is ENHRY and CDR2 is SYGVKD in the germline V gene. The CDR3 loop spans 15 amino acids. V lost 3 bases and J lost 6, with 15 bases in between. This CDR3 is CAISDGDARGNIQYF. For the CDR3, the DNA is TGTGCCATCAGTGATGGGGACGCTCGGGGAAACATTCAGTACTTC.

This clonotype showed up just once. V is TRBV27 and J is TRBJ1-2; D gene unclear. The CDR3 spans 13 residues. V dropped 4 bases and J dropped 5 bases, with 11 bases sitting between them. CDR1 and CDR2 from the germline V gene are MNHEY and SMNVEV (reference sequence). As DNA, the CDR3 is TGTGCCAGCAGTTCACGGGAAGGGTATGGCTACACCTTC. Protein sequence: CASSSREGYGYTF.

In DNA form, the CDR3 reads TGTGCCAGCAGCCCCGGGGACAGGGGGAAAGAGACCCAGTACTTC. This codes for CASSPGDRGKETQYF. The rearrangement joins TRBV7-9 to TRBJ2-5; TRBD1 agrees at 11 bases. The CDR3 is made up of 15 amino acids. Trimming removed 5 bases from V and 3 bases from J; junction bases left unmatched: 5. Germline V CDR1 and CDR2: SEHNR, FQNEAQ (reference sequence).

The rearrangement links TRBV7-2 to TRBJ1-5; 9 bases are a match to TRBD1. CDR1 is SGHTA, CDR2 FQGNSA, per germline. V lost 5 bases, J lost 2 bases, and 4 bases stayed unmatched. The CDR3 runs to 15 residues. CDR3 nucleotides: TGTGCCAGCAGCCCGCGGACAGGGGGCAATCAGCCCCAGCATTTT. Amino acids: CASSPRTGGNQPQHF.

The chain uses TRBV20-1 and TRBJ2-2, with 10 positions matching TRBD2. Looked up from germline, CDR1 is DFQATT and CDR2 is SNEGSKA (reference sequence). Trimming took 0 bases from V and 0 from J; bases not matched to a gene: 4. There are 17 residues in the CDR3. CDR3 DNA: TGCAGTGCTAGAGATGCCCTAGCGGGGGCGAACACCGGGGAGCTGTTTTTT. This encodes CSARDALAGANTGELFF.

This clonotype was picked up a small number of times. The V gene is TRBV7-9, the J gene TRBJ2-1; TRBD1 might be the D (5 bases). The better agreement between TRBJ2-7 and the DNA end casts doubt on the J call. Per germline, CDR1 SEHNR and CDR2 FQNEAQ (reference sequence). The CDR3 loop spans 15 amino acids. CDR3: CASTTGANSYNEQYF. The CDR3 DNA follows: TGTGCCAGCACTACAGGAGCCAATTCCTACAATGAGCAGTACTTC.

This clonotype was found a few times. CDR3 in DNA: TGCAGTGCTAGGGCAGGGGGCTTGTATGGCTACACCTTC. Amino acid sequence: CSARAGGLYGYTF. The chain links TRBV20-1 to TRBJ1-2; 8 positions match TRBD1. This CDR3 has 13 amino acids. V dropped 3 bases and J dropped 5; count of bases not matched to a gene: 5. Germline CDR1 DFQATT, CDR2 SNEGSKA (reference sequence).

The chain employs TRBV24-1 and TRBJ2-5; TRBD1 aligns across 7 bases. The trim removed 9 bases at V and 0 bases at J, leaving 3 bases unmatched. Germline V gene lookup returns CDR1 KGHDR and CDR2 SFDVKD. The CDR3 is made up of 13 amino acids. In DNA form, the CDR3 reads TGTGCCACCCAGGGACAGCACCAAGAGACCCAGTACTTC. Encoded protein: CATQGQHQETQYF.

The V gene is TRBV11-1, the J gene TRBJ2-1, with D uncertain. Germline V lookup: CDR1 SGHAT, CDR2 FQDESV (reference sequence). The CDR3 consists of 15 residues. The V gene lost 3 bases and the J gene lost 0 bases, with 9 bases spanning the gap. CDR3 coding DNA: TGTGCCAGCAGCTTGTCTTCCGCCTCCTACAATGAGCAGTTCTTC. Protein product: CASSLSSASYNEQFF. The full variable domain, rest sourced from reference TRBV11-1 and TRBJ2-1, is EAEVAQSPRYKITEKSQAVAFWCDPISGHATLYWYRQILGQGPELLVQFQDESVVDDSQLPKDRFSAERLKGVDSTLKIQPAELGDSAMYLCASSLSSASYNEQFFGPGTRLTVL.

This clonotype was observed a few times. V is TRBV29-1 and J is TRBJ1-1; TRBD1 might be the D (5 bases). Germline CDR1 reads SQVTM; CDR2 reads ANQGSEA. V lost 7 bases, J lost 0 bases, and 9 bases lay in between. The CDR3 spans 12 residues. CDR3 residues: CSASTVNTEAFF. In nucleotides, the CDR3 is TGCAGCGCCTCGACAGTGAACACTGAAGCTTTCTTT.

This chain uses TRBV3-1 with TRBJ1-1, with 7 bases that match TRBD1. Germline trimming cut 0 bases from V and 1 base from J; bases unmatched to any gene: 8. Germline-derived CDR1 and CDR2 are LGHDT and YNNKEL (reference sequence). CDR3 size: 17 residues. For the CDR3, the DNA is TGTGCCAGCAGCCAAGACTCGACAGGGTTACGGAACACTGAAGCTTTCTTT. As protein: CASSQDSTGLRNTEAFF.

Only one count was recorded for this clonotype. This chain uses TRBV12-3 or TRBV12-4 with TRBJ2-1; possibly TRBD2 for D (5 bases). The ends were cut back, 6 bases at V and 5 bases at J, with 17 bases in the middle. The CDR3 has 15 amino acids. The CDR3 coding sequence is TGTGCCAGCAGCCGCCGGTCCGGGATAGACAATGAGCAGTTCTTC. Translating gives CASSRRSGIDNEQFF.

The chain employs TRBV6-6 and TRBJ2-7; perhaps TRBD2 as D (5 bases). Germline CDR1 and CDR2: MNHNY and SVGAGI (reference sequence). The CDR3 has 11 amino acids. Trimming pared 5 bases from V and 5 bases from J, leaving 7 bases between. In nucleotides, the CDR3 is TGTGCCAGCAGTACTAGTGACGAGCAGTACTTC. As protein: CASSTSDEQYF.

J is TRBJ2-5 and V is TRBV11-2; 9 bases line up with TRBD2. The DNA end lines up better with TRBJ2-7; the J call may be wrong. This CDR3 has 15 residues. Germline CDR1 and CDR2: SGHAT and FQNNGV. The CDR3 reads CASSSRGLAGDEQYF. CDR3 DNA: TGTGCCAGCAGCTCGAGGGGACTAGCAGGGGACGAGCAGTACTTC.

Regarding this clonotype: In this CDR3 the conserved last residue, phenylalanine or tryptophan, is missing, so a read error is likely. No DNA is shown, since the ends of the CDR3 on it are uncertain; the CDR3 is the one TCRdb lists. The rearrangement links TRBV7-3 to TRBJ1-2; the DNA was not used to check the table's D call, TRBD1. In germline, CDR1 is SGHTA, CDR2 FQGTGA. The CDR3 length equals 19 residues, ends included. CDR3 region: CASSSQAYFKGEETMATPS.

This rearrangement joins TRBV7-8 to TRBJ1-5; TRBD1 is a possible D gene (5 bases). The ends were cut back, 4 bases at V and 7 bases at J, with 20 bases in the middle. Germline V gene data show CDR1 as SGHVS and CDR2 as FQNEAQ. The CDR3 contains 16 residues. The CDR3 loop reads CASSSTYRDDNQPQHF. Written as DNA, the CDR3 is TGTGCCAGCAGCTCTACGTACCGGGACGACAACCAGCCCCAGCATTTT.

The DNA of the CDR3 is TGTGCCAGCAGCTTTGGGGGGGCAGGTGGCTACACCTTC. Its protein product is CASSFGGAGGYTF. The rearrangement joins TRBV7-2 to TRBJ1-2; D might be TRBD1 (6 bases). The CDR3 has 13 residues. CDR1 and CDR2 from the germline V gene are SGHTA and FQGNSA. V was trimmed by 3 bases and J by 7 bases, leaving 12 bases between them.